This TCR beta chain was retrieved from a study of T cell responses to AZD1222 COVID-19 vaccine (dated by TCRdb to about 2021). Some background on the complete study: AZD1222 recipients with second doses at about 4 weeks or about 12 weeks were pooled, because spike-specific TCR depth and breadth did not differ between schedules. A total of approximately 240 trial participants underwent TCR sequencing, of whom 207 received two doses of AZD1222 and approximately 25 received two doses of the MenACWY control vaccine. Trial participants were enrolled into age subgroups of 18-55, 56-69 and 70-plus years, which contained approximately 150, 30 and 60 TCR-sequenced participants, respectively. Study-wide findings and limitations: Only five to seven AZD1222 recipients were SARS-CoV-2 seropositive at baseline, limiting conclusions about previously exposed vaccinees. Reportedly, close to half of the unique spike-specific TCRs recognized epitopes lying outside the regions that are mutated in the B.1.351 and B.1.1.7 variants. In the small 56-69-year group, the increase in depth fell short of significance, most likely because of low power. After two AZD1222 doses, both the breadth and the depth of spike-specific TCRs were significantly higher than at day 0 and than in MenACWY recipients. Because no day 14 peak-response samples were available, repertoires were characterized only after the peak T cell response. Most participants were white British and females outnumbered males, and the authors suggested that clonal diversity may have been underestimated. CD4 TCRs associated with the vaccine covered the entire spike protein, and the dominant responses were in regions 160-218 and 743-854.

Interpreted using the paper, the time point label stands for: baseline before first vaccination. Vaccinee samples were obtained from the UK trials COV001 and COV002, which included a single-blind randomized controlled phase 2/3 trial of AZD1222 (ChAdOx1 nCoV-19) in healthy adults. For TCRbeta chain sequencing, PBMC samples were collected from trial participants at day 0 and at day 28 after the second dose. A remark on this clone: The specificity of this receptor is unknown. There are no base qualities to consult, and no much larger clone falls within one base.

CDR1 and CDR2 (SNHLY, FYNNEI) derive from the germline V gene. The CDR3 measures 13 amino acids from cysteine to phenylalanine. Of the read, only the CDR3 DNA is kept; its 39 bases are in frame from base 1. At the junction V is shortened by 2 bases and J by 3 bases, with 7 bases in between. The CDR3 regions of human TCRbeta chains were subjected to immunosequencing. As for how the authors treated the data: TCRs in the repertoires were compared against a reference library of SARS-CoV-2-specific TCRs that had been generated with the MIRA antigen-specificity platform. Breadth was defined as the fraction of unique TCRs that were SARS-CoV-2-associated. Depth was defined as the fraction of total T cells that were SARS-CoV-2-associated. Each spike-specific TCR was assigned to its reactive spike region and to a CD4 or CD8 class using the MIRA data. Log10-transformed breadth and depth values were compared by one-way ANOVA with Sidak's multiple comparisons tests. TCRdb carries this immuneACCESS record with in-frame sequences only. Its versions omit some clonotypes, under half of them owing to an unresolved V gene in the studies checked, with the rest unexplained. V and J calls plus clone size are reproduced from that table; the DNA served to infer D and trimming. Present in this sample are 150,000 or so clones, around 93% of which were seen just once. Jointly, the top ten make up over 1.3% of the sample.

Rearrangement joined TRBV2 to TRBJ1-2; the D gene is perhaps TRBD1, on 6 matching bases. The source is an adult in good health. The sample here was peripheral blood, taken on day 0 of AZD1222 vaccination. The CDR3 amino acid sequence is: CASSEYRDYGYTF. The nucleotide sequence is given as TGTGCCAGCAGTGAATACAGGGACTATGGCTACACCTTC.